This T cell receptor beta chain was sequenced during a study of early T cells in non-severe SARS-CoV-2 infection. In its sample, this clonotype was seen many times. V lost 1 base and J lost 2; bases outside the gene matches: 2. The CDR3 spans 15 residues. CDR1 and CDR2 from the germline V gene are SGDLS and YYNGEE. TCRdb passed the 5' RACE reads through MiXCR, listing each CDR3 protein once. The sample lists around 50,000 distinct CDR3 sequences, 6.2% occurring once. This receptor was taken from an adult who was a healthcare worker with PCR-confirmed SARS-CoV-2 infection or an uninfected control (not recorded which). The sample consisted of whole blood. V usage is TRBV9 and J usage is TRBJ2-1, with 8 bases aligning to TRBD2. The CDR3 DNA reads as TGTGCCAGCAGCGTATCAGCGGGGGCCTACAATGAGCAGTTCTTC. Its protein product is CASSVSAGAYNEQFF.